This T cell receptor (beta chain) was captured by sequencing in a study of blood T cell repertoires in COVID-19. Study overall: Nucleic acid was either cDNA or gDNA, and it came from T cells, B-cell-depleted T cells, or PBMCs.

In the authors' workflow: The assay estimated nucleated cells by amplifying reference gene primers. TCRdb keeps only in-frame clones here, not all; method: immunoSEQ multiplex PCR. V and J calls and clone size are given by that table; D and trimming were obtained from the DNA. The sample contains 150,000 to 200,000 clones, around 79% of which appear only once. It was during active infection that Seattle patients were enrolled and then longitudinally followed. CDR1 and CDR2 (germline): SQVTM, ANQGSEA. The CDR3 has 15 residues. V lost 5 bases and J 3 bases, leaving 16 bases between the germline ends. Sequencing input: peripheral blood. The chain has TRBV29-1 and TRBJ1-4; no clear D gene. The receptor comes from a woman aged 40 to 49 with COVID-19, enrolled during active disease. CDR3: CSVLGEGSSNEKLFF. The CDR3 DNA sequence: TGCAGCGTTCTTGGAGAGGGCTCGTCTAATGAAAAACTGTTTTTT.